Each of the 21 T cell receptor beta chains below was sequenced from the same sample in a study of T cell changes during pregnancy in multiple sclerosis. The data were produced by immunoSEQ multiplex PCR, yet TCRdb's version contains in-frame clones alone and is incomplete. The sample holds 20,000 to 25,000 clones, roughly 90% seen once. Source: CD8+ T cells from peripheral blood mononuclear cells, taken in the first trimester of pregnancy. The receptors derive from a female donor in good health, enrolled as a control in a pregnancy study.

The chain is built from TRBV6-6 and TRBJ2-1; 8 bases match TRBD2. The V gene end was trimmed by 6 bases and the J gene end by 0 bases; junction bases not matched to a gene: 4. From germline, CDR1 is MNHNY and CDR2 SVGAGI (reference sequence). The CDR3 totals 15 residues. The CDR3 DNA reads TGTGCCAGCAGAAATAGCGGGGCCTCCTACAATGAGCAGTTCTTC. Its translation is CASRNSGASYNEQFF.

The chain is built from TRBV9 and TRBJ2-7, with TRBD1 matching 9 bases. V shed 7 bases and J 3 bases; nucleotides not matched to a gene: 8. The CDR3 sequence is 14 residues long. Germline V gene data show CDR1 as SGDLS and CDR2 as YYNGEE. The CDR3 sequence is CASPGTGKFYEQYF. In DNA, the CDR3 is TGTGCCAGCCCGGGGACAGGGAAATTCTACGAGCAGTACTTC.

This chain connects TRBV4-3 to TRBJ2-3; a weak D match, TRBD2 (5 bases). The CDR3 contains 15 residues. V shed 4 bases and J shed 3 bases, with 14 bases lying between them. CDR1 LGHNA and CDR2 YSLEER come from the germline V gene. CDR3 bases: TGCGCCAGCAGCCGGCCAGCCTCGGGGACAGATACGCAGTATTTT. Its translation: CASSRPASGTDTQYF.

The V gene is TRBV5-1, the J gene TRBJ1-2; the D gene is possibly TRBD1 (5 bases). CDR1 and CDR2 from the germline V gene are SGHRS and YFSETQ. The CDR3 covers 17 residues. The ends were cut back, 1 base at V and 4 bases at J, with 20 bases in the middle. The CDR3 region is CASSLQGSGITFYGYTF. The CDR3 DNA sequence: TGCGCCAGCAGCTTGCAGGGATCCGGTATCACTTTCTATGGCTACACCTTC.

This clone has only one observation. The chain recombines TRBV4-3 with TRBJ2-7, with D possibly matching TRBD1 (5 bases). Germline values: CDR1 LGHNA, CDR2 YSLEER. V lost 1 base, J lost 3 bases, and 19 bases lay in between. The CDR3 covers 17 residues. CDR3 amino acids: CASSQVWVGQGRYEQYF. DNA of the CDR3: TGCGCCAGCAGCCAAGTTTGGGTTGGGCAGGGTCGCTACGAGCAGTACTTC.

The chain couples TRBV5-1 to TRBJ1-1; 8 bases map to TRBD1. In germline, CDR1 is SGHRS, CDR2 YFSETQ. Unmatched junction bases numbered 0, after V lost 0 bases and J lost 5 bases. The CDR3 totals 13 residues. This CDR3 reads CASSLDRGTEAFF. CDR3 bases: TGCGCCAGCAGCTTGGACAGGGGGACTGAAGCTTTCTTT.

The chain's CDR3 is CASSLGGYTDTQYF. The DNA for the CDR3 is TGTGCCAGCAGCTTGGGGGGCTACACAGATACGCAGTATTTT. The V call is TRBV5-6, the J call TRBJ2-3; maybe TRBD1 (5 bases). From germline, CDR1 is SGHDT and CDR2 YYEEEE. Trimming stripped 0 bases from V and 2 bases from J, with 7 bases between. The CDR3 contains 14 residues. Based on the CDR3 plus reference TRBV5-6 and TRBJ2-3, the full variable domain is DAGVTQSPTHLIKTRGQQVTLRCSPKSGHDTVSWYQQALGQGPQFIFQYYEEEERQRGNFPDRFSGHQFPNYSSELNVNALLLGDSALYLCASSLGGYTDTQYFGPGTRLTVL.

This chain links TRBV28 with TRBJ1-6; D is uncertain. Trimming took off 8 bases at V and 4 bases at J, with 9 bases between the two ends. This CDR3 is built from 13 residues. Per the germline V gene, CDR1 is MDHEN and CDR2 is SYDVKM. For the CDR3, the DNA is TGTGCCAGCCGCTCAACTTATAATTCACCCCTCCACTTT. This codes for CASRSTYNSPLHF.

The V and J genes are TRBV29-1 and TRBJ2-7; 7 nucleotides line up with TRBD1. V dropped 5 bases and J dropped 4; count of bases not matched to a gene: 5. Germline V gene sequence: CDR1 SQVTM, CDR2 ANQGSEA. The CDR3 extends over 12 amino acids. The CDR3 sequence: CSVRDSVYEQYF. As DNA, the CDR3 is TGCAGCGTTAGGGACAGTGTTTACGAGCAGTACTTC.

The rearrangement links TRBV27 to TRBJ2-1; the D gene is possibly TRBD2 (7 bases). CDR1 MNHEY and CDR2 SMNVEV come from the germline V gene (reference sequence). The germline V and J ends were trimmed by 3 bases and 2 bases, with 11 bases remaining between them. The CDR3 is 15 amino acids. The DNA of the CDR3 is TGTGCCAGCAGTTTGGGAGGGGGGCCCTACAATGAGCAGTTCTTC. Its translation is CASSLGGGPYNEQFF.

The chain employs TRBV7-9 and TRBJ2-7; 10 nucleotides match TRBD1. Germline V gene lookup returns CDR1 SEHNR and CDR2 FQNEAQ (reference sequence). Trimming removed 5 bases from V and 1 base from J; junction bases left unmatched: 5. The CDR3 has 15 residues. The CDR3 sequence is CASSQEGQGSYEQYF. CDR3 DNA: TGTGCCAGCAGCCAAGAGGGACAGGGGTCCTACGAGCAGTACTTC.

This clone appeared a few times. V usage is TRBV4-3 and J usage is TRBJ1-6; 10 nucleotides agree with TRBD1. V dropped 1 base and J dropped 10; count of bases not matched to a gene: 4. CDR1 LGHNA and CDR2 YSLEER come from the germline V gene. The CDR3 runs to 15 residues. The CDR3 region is CASSQGTGGVSPLHF. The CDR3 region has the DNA TGCGCCAGCAGCCAAGGGACAGGGGGGGTGTCACCCCTCCACTTT.

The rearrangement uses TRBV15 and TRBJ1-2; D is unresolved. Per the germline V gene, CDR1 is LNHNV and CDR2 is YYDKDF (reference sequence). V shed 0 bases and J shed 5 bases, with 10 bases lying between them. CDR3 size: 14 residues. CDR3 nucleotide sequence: TGTGCCACCAGCAGAGAGAGGCAGATATATGGCTACACCTTC. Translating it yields CATSRERQIYGYTF. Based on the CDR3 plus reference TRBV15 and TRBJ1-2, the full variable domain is DAMVIQNPRYQVTQFGKPVTLSCSQTLNHNVMYWYQQKSSQAPKLLFHYYDKDFNNEADTPDNFQSRRPNTSFCFLDIRSPGLGDTAMYLCATSRERQIYGYTFGSGTRLTVV.

The CDR3 is CASSPSGGAGDTQYF. CDR3 in DNA: TGTGCCAGCAGCCCTAGCGGGGGGGCGGGAGATACGCAGTATTTT. The chain has TRBV7-2 and TRBJ2-3; 12 bases are a match to TRBD2. The V gene's germline CDR1 is SGHTA and CDR2 FQGNSA. This CDR3 is built from 15 residues. V was clipped by 5 bases and J by 5 bases; unmatched bases: 5. The whole variable domain, filled in from reference TRBV7-2 and TRBJ2-3, reads GAGVSQSPSNKVTEKGKDVELRCDPISGHTALYWYRQSLGQGLEFLIYFQGNSAPDKSGLPSDRFSAERTGGSVSTLTIQRTQQEDSAVYLCASSPSGGAGDTQYFGPGTRLTVL.

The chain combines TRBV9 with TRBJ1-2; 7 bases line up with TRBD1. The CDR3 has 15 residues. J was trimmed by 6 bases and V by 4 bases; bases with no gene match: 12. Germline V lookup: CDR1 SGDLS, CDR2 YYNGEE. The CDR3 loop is CASSFQGGRVDGYTF. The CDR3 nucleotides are TGTGCCAGCAGCTTCCAGGGGGGCAGAGTTGATGGCTACACCTTC.

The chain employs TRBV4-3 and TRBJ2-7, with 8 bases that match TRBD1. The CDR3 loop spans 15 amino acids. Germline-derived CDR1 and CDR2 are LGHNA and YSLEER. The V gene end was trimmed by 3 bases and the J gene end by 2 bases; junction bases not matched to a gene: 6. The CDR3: CASSHKTGEPYEQYF. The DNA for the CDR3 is TGCGCCAGCAGCCACAAGACAGGGGAACCCTACGAGCAGTACTTC.

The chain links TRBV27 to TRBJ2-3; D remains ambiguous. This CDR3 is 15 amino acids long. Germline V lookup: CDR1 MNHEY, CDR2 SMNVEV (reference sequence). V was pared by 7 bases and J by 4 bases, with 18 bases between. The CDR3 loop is CASTFVYSSPDTQYF. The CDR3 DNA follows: TGTGCCAGCACTTTCGTTTATTCTAGTCCAGATACGCAGTATTTT.

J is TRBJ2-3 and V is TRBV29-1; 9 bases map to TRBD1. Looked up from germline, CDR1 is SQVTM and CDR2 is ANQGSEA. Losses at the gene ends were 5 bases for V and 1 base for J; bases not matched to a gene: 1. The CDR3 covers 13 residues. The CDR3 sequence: CSVRDRGTDTQYF. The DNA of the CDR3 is TGCAGCGTTCGGGACAGGGGCACAGATACGCAGTATTTT.

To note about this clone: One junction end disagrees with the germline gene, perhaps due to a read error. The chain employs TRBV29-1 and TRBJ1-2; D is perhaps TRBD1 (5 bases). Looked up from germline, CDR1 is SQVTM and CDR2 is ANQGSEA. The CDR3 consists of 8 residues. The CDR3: CSSGDFLF. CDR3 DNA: TGCAGCTCTGGGGACTTTTTGTTC.

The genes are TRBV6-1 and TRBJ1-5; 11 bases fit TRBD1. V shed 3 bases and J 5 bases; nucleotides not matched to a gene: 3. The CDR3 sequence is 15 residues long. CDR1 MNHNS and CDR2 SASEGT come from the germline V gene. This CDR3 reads CASSDGTGGHQPQHF. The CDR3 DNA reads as TGTGCCAGCAGTGATGGGACAGGGGGTCATCAGCCCCAGCATTTT.

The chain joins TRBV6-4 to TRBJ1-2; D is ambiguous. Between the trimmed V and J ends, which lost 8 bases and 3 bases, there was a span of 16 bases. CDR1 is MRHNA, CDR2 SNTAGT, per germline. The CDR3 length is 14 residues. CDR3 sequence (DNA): TGTGCCAGCTCGAAAACTATTTTGGACTATGGCTACACCTTC. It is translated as CASSKTILDYGYTF.